The source of this T cell receptor beta chain is a study of blood T cell repertoires in COVID-19. On the study more broadly: Samples came from the United States, Italy and Spain, spanning acute and convalescent COVID-19. T cells, B-cell-depleted T cells, or PBMCs supplied cDNA or gDNA.

V was clipped by 1 base and J by 0 bases; unmatched bases: 7. This CDR3 spans 17 amino acids. Per germline, CDR1 GTSNPN and CDR2 SVGIG (reference sequence). This table comes from immunoSEQ multiplex PCR, and its TCRdb copy is limited to in-frame clones, with some not included. The sample yields about 59,000 clones, 75% to 95% seen once. The TCR originated in a man at least 80 years old with acute or convalescent COVID-19. The gene calls are TRBV30 and TRBJ2-3; TRBD2 matches 10 bases. Source material: peripheral blood. CDR3 coding DNA: TGTGCCTGGAGTGGGGCTAGCGGGGGAGCTAGCACAGATACGCAGTATTTT. It yields the protein CAWSGASGGASTDTQYF.